The TCR beta chain under discussion was sequenced for a study of T-cell reconstitution after alpha-beta-depleted transplantation in children. The study, taken as a whole, reports: The main origin of T-cell counts and diversity one year after transplant was newly produced T cells. In patients about two months after transplant, alpha-beta T cells reportedly arose from several hundred expanded graft clones. Elevated TCRbeta diversity at day 60 was traced, in some patients, to surviving recipient T cells and thymic progenitors.

With regard to this clonotype: Its antigen is undetermined.

Unique molecular identifiers were incorporated during preparation of the TCRbeta library. TCRdb re-analysed the PCR reads in MiXCR, keeping a single row per CDR3 protein. Of hundreds of thousands of distinct CDR3 sequences detected, around 13% appear once; the ten largest clones hold approximately 0.8%. Germline-derived CDR1 and CDR2 are SGHTA and FQGNSA. The CDR3 spans 16 residues. Trimming removed 0 bases at V and 0 bases at J, with 10 bases between. The chain has TRBV7-2 and TRBJ2-3, with D perhaps assigned TRBD1 or TRBD2 (5 bases each). This clonotype was sampled from a girl aged 2-15 years with congenital amegakaryocytic thrombocytopenia, due to receive a stem cell transplant. The sequences come from PBMCs, collected before TCRalphabeta/CD19-depleted stem cell transplant. DNA of the CDR3: TGTGCCAGCAGCTTAGCGGGGACGTATAGCACAGATACGCAGTATTTT. Translation gives CASSLAGTYSTDTQYF.